The 20 T cell receptor beta chains reported below all come from one sample, sequenced in a study of siplizumab effects on memory and regulatory T cells. Using immunoSEQ multiplex PCR, the repertoire was profiled, and TCRdb retains in-frame clones only, with some absent. The sample has under 130,000 clones, roughly 91% seen once. Sequenced sample: CD4+ T cells sorted from blood. Receptors were obtained from a human donor in good health.

This clone has a handful of counts. The chain links TRBV2 to TRBJ1-1, with a tentative D call TRBD1 (5 bases). The CDR3 sequence is 13 residues long. The germline gives CDR1 SNHLY, CDR2 FYNNEI. V lost 7 bases to trimming and J lost 5 bases, with 14 bases between them. The CDR3 sequence is CASIKGRETEAFF. CDR3 DNA: TGTGCCAGCATCAAGGGGCGCGAAACTGAAGCTTTCTTT. Full variable domain (remainder filled in from reference TRBV2 and TRBJ1-1): EPEVTQTPSHQVTQMGQEVILRCVPISNHLYFYWYRQILGQKVEFLVSFYNNEISEKSEIFDDQFSVERPDGSNFTLKIRSTKLEDSAMYFCASIKGRETEAFFGQGTRLTVV.

The chain is built from TRBV7-9 and TRBJ2-1; the D is unclear. Germline CDR1 and CDR2: SEHNR and FQNEAQ (reference sequence). The CDR3 loop spans 12 amino acids. The V gene lost 7 bases and the J gene lost 10 bases, with 14 bases spanning the gap. CDR3 sequence: CASTIQWAEQFF. CDR3 DNA: TGTGCCAGCACCATCCAGTGGGCCGAGCAGTTCTTC.

The rearrangement links TRBV5-1 to TRBJ2-3, with no clear D. Germline V gene data show CDR1 as SGHRS and CDR2 as YFSETQ. CDR3 length: 16 amino acids. Trimming shortened V by 4 bases and J by 5 bases, and 20 bases separated the two germline ends. The CDR3 region has the DNA TGCGCCAGCAGCCTCTCTGGGTTAGGGTTTAAAGATACGCAGTATTTT. Residues: CASSLSGLGFKDTQYF.

The J gene is TRBJ2-7, the V gene TRBV2; D is unclear. Germline lookup yields CDR1 SNHLY and CDR2 FYNNEI. The CDR3 runs to 15 residues. Between the trimmed V and J ends, which lost 7 bases and 5 bases, there was a span of 21 bases. The CDR3 DNA reads as TGTGCCAGCACCCTTTTCCGGACGGATGGAAACGAGCAGTACTTC. It specifies CASTLFRTDGNEQYF.

The CDR3 bases are TGTGCCACCAGCAGAGATCGGGTAGGGGTAATGGAGACCCAGTACTTC. Residues: CATSRDRVGVMETQYF. The genes are TRBV15 and TRBJ2-5, with a possible D match to TRBD1 (5 bases). The CDR3 consists of 16 residues. Trimming removed 0 bases at V and 5 bases at J, with 16 bases between. CDR1 is LNHNV and CDR2 is YYDKDF in the germline V gene (reference sequence). Based on the CDR3 plus reference TRBV15 and TRBJ2-5, the full variable domain is DAMVIQNPRYQVTQFGKPVTLSCSQTLNHNVMYWYQQKSSQAPKLLFHYYDKDFNNEADTPDNFQSRRPNTSFCFLDIRSPGLGDTAMYLCATSRDRVGVMETQYFGPGTRLLVL.

V usage is TRBV7-8 and J usage is TRBJ2-2, with 8 positions matching TRBD2. The CDR3 covers 16 residues. CDR1 is SGHVS and CDR2 is FQNEAQ in the germline V gene. V shed 5 bases, J shed 5 bases, and the junction held 10 bases outside the gene matches. For the CDR3, the DNA is TGTGCCAGCAGCCAATCACTAGCGGAAGGGACCGGGGAGCTGTTTTTT. Amino acids: CASSQSLAEGTGELFF.

The gene calls are TRBV20-1 and TRBJ2-3; D remains ambiguous. The CDR3 covers 10 residues. In germline, CDR1 is DFQATT, CDR2 SNEGSKA (reference sequence). The V end was cut by 0 bases, the J end by 5 bases, with 0 bases between. The CDR3 loop is CSAREDTQYF. CDR3 DNA: TGCAGTGCTAGAGAAGATACGCAGTATTTT.

This chain joins TRBV5-1 and TRBJ1-2, with 8 positions matching TRBD1. J was trimmed by 9 bases and V by 4 bases; bases with no gene match: 11. This CDR3 has 14 residues. Looked up from germline, CDR1 is SGHRS and CDR2 is YFSETQ. CDR3 loop: CASSDGTGQSSYTF. The CDR3 coding sequence is TGCGCCAGCAGCGACGGGACAGGCCAAAGTAGCTACACCTTC. Complete variable domain (other parts from reference TRBV5-1 and TRBJ1-2): KAGVTQTPRYLIKTRGQQVTLSCSPISGHRSVSWYQQTPGQGLQFLFEYFSETQRNKGNFPGRFSGRQFSNSRSEMNVSTLELGDSALYLCASSDGTGQSSYTFGSGTRLTVV.

The V and J genes are TRBV4-1 and TRBJ2-7; no firm D call. V was pared by 5 bases and J by 5 bases, with 10 bases between. This CDR3 is built from 12 residues. CDR1 and CDR2 (germline): MGHRA, YSYEKL. CDR3 residues: CASSTNTDEQYF. In DNA form, the CDR3 reads TGCGCCAGCAGCACGAATACCGACGAGCAGTACTTC.

The chain carries TRBV5-1 and TRBJ2-2, with TRBD2 matching 8 bases. J gave up 5 bases and V 0 bases, and 6 bases lay outside the gene matches. This CDR3 contains 16 residues. Germline lookup yields CDR1 SGHRS and CDR2 YFSETQ. The CDR3, as DNA: TGCGCCAGCAGCTTGGAGACTAGCGTTTGGACCGGGGAGCTGTTTTTT. It specifies CASSLETSVWTGELFF.

This chain uses TRBV4-1 with TRBJ2-5; the D is unclear. Trimming left V 1 base short and J 1 base short, with 7 bases between. The CDR3 covers 14 residues. Germline V gives CDR1 MGHRA, CDR2 YSYEKL. Written as DNA, the CDR3 is TGCGCCAGCAGCCAAGTCACGGTCCAAGAGACCCAGTACTTC. Its protein product is CASSQVTVQETQYF.

This clone was recorded only once. V and J are TRBV7-3 and TRBJ1-1; D is perhaps TRBD1 (6 bases). V was clipped by 5 bases and J by 1 base, with 14 bases between them. The CDR3 extends over 15 amino acids. Germline V gives CDR1 SGHTA, CDR2 FQGTGA. CDR3 sequence reads: CASSPRPGENTEAFF. CDR3 in DNA: TGTGCCAGCAGCCCACGCCCAGGGGAGAACACTGAAGCTTTCTTT.

V gene TRBV7-8 combines with J gene TRBJ2-7; tentatively, D is TRBD1 or TRBD2 (5 bases each). V lost 0 bases to trimming and J lost 0 bases, with 12 bases between them. The CDR3 consists of 16 residues. Germline assignment: CDR1 SGHVS and CDR2 FQNEAQ. The CDR3 region is CASSLAWDADSYEQYF. CDR3 coding DNA: TGTGCCAGCAGCTTAGCCTGGGACGCCGACTCCTACGAGCAGTACTTC.

This clone was observed once. The rearrangement links TRBV19 to TRBJ1-2; 8 nucleotides agree with TRBD1. The V and J ends lost 3 bases and 0 bases, in that order; junction bases with no gene match: 6. Germline V CDR1 and CDR2: LNHDA, SQIVND (reference sequence). CDR3 length: 16 residues. CDR3 DNA: TGTGCCAGTAGTATGGTCGGGGACAGGTCTAACTATGGCTACACCTTC. Encoded protein: CASSMVGDRSNYGYTF.

This chain links TRBV4-3 with TRBJ1-2; weak D call: TRBD1 (6 bases). The CDR3 totals 15 residues. With 0 bases removed from V and 6 bases from J, the gap between germline ends came to 14 bases. Germline V gives CDR1 LGHNA, CDR2 YSLEER. CDR3 DNA: TGCGCCAGCAGCCAAGATTTGGCACAGGGTGATGGCTACACCTTC. Amino acid sequence: CASSQDLAQGDGYTF.

The chain uses TRBV25-1 and TRBJ2-5, with D perhaps matching TRBD2 (5 bases). Germline loops: CDR1 MGHDK, CDR2 SYGVNS. The ends were cut back, 0 bases at V and 5 bases at J, with 13 bases in the middle. The CDR3 sequence is 15 residues long. The CDR3 reads CASSEYSRPGETQYF. The CDR3 DNA reads as TGTGCCAGCAGTGAATATTCAAGGCCGGGGGAGACCCAGTACTTC.

The gene calls are TRBV7-2 and TRBJ2-3; TRBD2 matches 12 bases. CDR3 length: 15 amino acids. The germline V gene has CDR1 SGHTA and CDR2 FQGNSA. The J segment lost 8 bases and the V segment lost 0 bases, leaving 3 bases of the junction unmatched. The CDR3 region has the DNA TGTGCCAGCAGCTTAGCCCTAGCGGGGGGGGCTACGCAGTATTTT. Translated, it gives CASSLALAGGATQYF.

The CDR3 bases are TGTGCCAGCAGCGCCCGTGGAGACAGGGACGACTATGGCTACACCTTC. Translating it yields CASSARGDRDDYGYTF. This chain links TRBV9 with TRBJ1-2; 7 nucleotides align to TRBD1. CDR1 is SGDLS, CDR2 YYNGEE, per germline. This CDR3 spans 16 amino acids. J was trimmed by 3 bases and V by 3 bases; bases with no gene match: 11.

The CDR3: CASSSTSRGYTF. As DNA, the CDR3 is TGTGCCAGTAGTTCTACGTCCAGGGGCTACACCTTC. The rearrangement uses TRBV19 and TRBJ1-2; D gene uncertain. The CDR3 is 12 residues long. With 5 bases removed from V and 8 bases from J, the gap between germline ends came to 12 bases. Looked up from germline, CDR1 is LNHDA and CDR2 is SQIVND (reference sequence).

V gene TRBV27 combines with J gene TRBJ1-2; the D gene is possibly TRBD1 (6 bases). The ends were cut back, 5 bases at V and 7 bases at J, with 23 bases in the middle. Germline assignment: CDR1 MNHEY and CDR2 SMNVEV (reference sequence). The CDR3 totals 16 residues. The CDR3 spells CASSIIRQGGIGGYTF. Here the CDR3 DNA reads TGTGCCAGCAGTATTATACGCCAAGGGGGGATCGGTGGCTACACCTTC.